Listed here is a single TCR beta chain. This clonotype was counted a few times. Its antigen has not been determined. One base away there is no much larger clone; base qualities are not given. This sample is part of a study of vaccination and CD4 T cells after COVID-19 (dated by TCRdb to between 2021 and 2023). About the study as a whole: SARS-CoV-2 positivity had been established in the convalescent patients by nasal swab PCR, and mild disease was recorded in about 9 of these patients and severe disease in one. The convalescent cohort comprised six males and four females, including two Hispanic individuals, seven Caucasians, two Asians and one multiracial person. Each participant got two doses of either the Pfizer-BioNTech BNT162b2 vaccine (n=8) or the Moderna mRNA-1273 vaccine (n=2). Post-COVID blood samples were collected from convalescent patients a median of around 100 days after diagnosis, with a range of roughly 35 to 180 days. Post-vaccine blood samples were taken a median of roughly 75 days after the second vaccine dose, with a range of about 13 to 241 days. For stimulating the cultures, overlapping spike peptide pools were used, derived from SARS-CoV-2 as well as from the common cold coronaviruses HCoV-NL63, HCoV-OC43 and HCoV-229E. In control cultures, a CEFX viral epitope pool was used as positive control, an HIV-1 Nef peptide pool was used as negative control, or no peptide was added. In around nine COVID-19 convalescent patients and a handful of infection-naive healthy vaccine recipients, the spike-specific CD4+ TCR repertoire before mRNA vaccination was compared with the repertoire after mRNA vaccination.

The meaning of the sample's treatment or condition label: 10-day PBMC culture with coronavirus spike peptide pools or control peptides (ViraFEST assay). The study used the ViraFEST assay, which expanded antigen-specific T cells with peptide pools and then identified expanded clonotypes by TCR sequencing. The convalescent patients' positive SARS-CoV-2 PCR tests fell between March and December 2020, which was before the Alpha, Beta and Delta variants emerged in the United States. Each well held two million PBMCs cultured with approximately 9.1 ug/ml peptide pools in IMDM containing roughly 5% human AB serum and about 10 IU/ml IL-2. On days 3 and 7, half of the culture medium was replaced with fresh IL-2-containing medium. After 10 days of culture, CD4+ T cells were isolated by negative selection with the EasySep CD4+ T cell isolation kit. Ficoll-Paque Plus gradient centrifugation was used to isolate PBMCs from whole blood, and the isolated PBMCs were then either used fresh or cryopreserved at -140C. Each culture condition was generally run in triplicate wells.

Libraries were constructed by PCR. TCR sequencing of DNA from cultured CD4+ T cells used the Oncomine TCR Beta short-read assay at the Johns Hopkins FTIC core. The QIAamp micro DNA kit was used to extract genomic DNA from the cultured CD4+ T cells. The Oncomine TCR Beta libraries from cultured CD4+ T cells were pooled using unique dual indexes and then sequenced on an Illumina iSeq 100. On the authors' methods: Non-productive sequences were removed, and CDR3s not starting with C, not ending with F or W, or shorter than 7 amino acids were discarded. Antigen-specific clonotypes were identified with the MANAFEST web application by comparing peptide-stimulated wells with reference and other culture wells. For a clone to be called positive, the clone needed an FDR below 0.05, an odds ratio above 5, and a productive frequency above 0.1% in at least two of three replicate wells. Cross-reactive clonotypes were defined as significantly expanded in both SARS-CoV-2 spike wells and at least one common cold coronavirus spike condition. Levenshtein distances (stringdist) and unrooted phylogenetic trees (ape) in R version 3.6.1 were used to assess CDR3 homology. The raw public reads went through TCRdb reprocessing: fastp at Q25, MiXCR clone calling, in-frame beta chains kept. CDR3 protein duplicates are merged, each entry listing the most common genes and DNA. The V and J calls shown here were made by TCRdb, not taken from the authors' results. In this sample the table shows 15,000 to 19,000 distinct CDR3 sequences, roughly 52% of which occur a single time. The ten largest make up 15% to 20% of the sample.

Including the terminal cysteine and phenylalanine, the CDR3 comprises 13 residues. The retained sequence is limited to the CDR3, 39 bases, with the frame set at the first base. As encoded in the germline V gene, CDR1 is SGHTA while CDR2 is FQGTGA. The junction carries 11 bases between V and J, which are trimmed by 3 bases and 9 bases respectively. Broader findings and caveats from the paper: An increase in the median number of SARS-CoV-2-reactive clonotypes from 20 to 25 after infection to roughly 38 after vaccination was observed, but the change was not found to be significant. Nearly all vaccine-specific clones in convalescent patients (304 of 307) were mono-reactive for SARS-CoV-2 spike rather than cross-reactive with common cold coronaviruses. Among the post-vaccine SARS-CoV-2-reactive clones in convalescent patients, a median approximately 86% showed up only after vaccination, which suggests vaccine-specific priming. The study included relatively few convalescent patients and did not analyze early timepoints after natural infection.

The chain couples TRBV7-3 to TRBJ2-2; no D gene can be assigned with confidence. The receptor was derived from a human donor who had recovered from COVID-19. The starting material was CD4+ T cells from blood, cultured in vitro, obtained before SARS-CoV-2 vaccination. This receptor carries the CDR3 CASSFADGRELFF. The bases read TGTGCCAGCAGCTTCGCCGATGGGCGGGAGCTGTTTTTT.